A single sample gave rise to the 20 T cell receptor beta chains below, sequenced in a study of blood T cells in healthy people across ages. Primers used in a second PCR of about 6 to 12 cycles were a sample-barcoded 5' primer and a J-beta primer mix. One entry per CDR3 protein, called by TCRdb with MiXCR from the 5' RACE reads. The table has 1.5 million to 2 million distinct CDR3 sequences, around 50% seen once. Sequences were obtained from blood. All receptors come from a middle-aged woman in good health.

This clonotype was seen ten or more times. This chain uses TRBV29-1 with TRBJ2-3; perhaps TRBD2 as D (5 bases). The CDR3 length is 11 residues. Germline loops: CDR1 SQVTM, CDR2 ANQGSEA. The V end was cut by 6 bases, the J end by 6 bases, with 10 bases between. The CDR3 loop is CSVETTDTQYF. CDR3 nucleotides: TGCAGCGTGGAGACTACCGATACGCAGTATTTT.

The table lists this clonotype with a count of one. The chain recombines TRBV4-1 with TRBJ2-3; unclear D gene. The CDR3 has 17 amino acids. Germline V gives CDR1 MGHRA, CDR2 YSYEKL. The V end was cut by 4 bases, the J end by 4 bases, with 21 bases between. This CDR3 is CASSRGQRTYVADTQYF. The CDR3 DNA reads as TGCGCCAGCAGCCGAGGTCAAAGGACCTACGTGGCAGATACGCAGTATTTT.

This chain joins TRBV27 and TRBJ1-6, with D hard to call. Trimming stripped 3 bases from V and 0 bases from J, with 9 bases between. There are 16 residues in the CDR3. Germline V gene sequence: CDR1 MNHEY, CDR2 SMNVEV (reference sequence). The CDR3 bases are TGTGCCAGCAGTTTTGAAGGGAGCTCCTATAATTCACCCCTCCACTTT. It is translated as CASSFEGSSYNSPLHF.

The rearrangement links TRBV6-1 to TRBJ2-7; D is uncertain. The germline V gene encodes CDR1 MNHNS and CDR2 SASEGT. The ends were cut back, 6 bases at V and 0 bases at J, with 18 bases in the middle. This CDR3 is built from 16 residues. As DNA, the CDR3 is TGTGCCAGCAGAAGAGCTACGATAGGTTCCTCCTACGAGCAGTACTTC. Translated: CASRRATIGSSYEQYF.

This clonotype was observed a handful of times. This chain joins TRBV6-1 and TRBJ2-5; D unclear. The J call could be wrong; TRBJ2-7 is a better fit for the DNA end. The length of the CDR3 is 13 residues. Germline values: CDR1 MNHNS, CDR2 SASEGT. The CDR3 spells CASRKASRNEQYF. CDR3 bases: TGTGCCAGCAGGAAAGCCTCTAGAAACGAGCAGTACTTC.

The V and J genes are TRBV9 and TRBJ1-2; D is ambiguous. The CDR3 consists of 14 residues. Germline loops: CDR1 SGDLS, CDR2 YYNGEE. With 3 bases removed from V and 5 bases from J, the gap between germline ends came to 14 bases. CDR3 amino acids: CASSDQEPPYGYTF. Here the CDR3 DNA reads TGTGCCAGCAGCGACCAAGAACCTCCTTATGGCTACACCTTC.

The rearrangement joins TRBV18 to TRBJ2-1, with a tentative D call TRBD2 (5 bases). Deletions cut 0 bases from V and 2 bases from J, with 11 bases between. This CDR3 region has 16 residues. The germline CDR1 and CDR2 sequences are KGHSH and LQKENI. CDR3 DNA sequence: TGTGCCAGCTCACCACCGGACTGGAACGCCTACAATGAGCAGTTCTTC. Its protein is CASSPPDWNAYNEQFF. Looking up the rest from reference TRBV18 and TRBJ2-1 gives the full variable domain: NAGVMQNPRHLVRRRGQEARLRCSPMKGHSHVYWYRQLPEEGLKFMVYLQKENIIDESGMPKERFSAEFPKEGPSILRIQQVVRGDSAAYFCASSPPDWNAYNEQFFGPGTRLTVL.

This clonotype was found a few times. The chain joins TRBV4-2 to TRBJ2-3, with D hard to call. This CDR3 is built from 17 residues. CDR1 LGHNA and CDR2 YNFKEQ come from the germline V gene. The V end was cut by 0 bases, the J end by 3 bases, with 16 bases between. CDR3 sequence reads: CASSQDPLADLTDTQYF. Here the CDR3 DNA reads TGTGCCAGCAGCCAAGATCCCCTTGCGGATTTAACAGATACGCAGTATTTT.

The rearrangement joins TRBV27 to TRBJ2-1, with D perhaps matching TRBD2 (5 bases). Trimming took 4 bases from V and 3 from J, leaving 13 bases between them. Looked up from germline, CDR1 is MNHEY and CDR2 is SMNVEV (reference sequence). CDR3 length equals 15 residues. As DNA, the CDR3 is TGTGCCAGCAGTTCAGTTGTGGGGAGCTACAATGAGCAGTTCTTC. Amino acid sequence: CASSSVVGSYNEQFF.

This clonotype was detected only a few times. The rearrangement uses TRBV7-9 and TRBJ1-4; D gene unclear. The CDR3 consists of 14 residues. Looked up from germline, CDR1 is SEHNR and CDR2 is FQNEAQ (reference sequence). V gave up 1 base and J gave up 8 bases, with 11 bases separating them. In nucleotides, the CDR3 is TGTGCCAGCAGCTTAGTTGCACTAGGGGAAAAACTGTTTTTT. Translating gives CASSLVALGEKLFF.

The J gene is TRBJ2-1, the V gene TRBV20-1, with TRBD2 identical over 9 bases. The J call is doubtful: the DNA matches TRBJ2-7 better. The length of the CDR3 is 16 residues. Germline V gene lookup returns CDR1 DFQATT and CDR2 SNEGSKA (reference sequence). The CDR3 sequence is CSAGGRGGPSYNEQYF. The CDR3 coding sequence is TGCAGTGCTGGAGGGCGGGGGGGCCCCTCCTACAATGAGCAGTACTTC.

In its sample, this clonotype was seen a few times. In DNA, the CDR3 is TGTGCCAGCAGTCCCCGGGCCCTCTATAGCAATCAGCCCCAGCATTTT. Amino acid sequence: CASSPRALYSNQPQHF. J is TRBJ1-5 and V is TRBV27; D unclear. This CDR3 spans 16 amino acids. The germline gives CDR1 MNHEY, CDR2 SMNVEV (reference sequence). The V and J ends lost 5 bases and 0 bases respectively, with 14 bases between them.

This clonotype was found a few times. The genes are TRBV13 and TRBJ1-6, with D unclear. CDR3 size: 14 residues. Germline loops: CDR1 PRHDT, CDR2 FYEKMQ (reference sequence). V shed 5 bases and J shed 7 bases, with 12 bases lying between them. This CDR3 is CASSETQQNSPLHF. The CDR3 region has the DNA TGTGCCAGCAGCGAGACACAGCAGAATTCACCCCTCCACTTT. The full variable domain, completed using reference TRBV13 and TRBJ1-6, is AAGVIQSPRHLIKEKRETATLKCYPIPRHDTVYWYQQGPGQDPQFLISFYEKMQSDKGSIPDRFSAQQFSDYHSELNMSSLELGDSALYFCASSETQQNSPLHFGNGTRLTVT.

The V and J genes are TRBV10-3 and TRBJ1-2; D is perhaps TRBD1 (5 bases). The CDR3 loop spans 10 amino acids. In germline, CDR1 is ENHRY, CDR2 SYGVKD. V was pared by 11 bases and J by 6 bases, with 10 bases between. The CDR3 DNA is TGTGCCCTCGGGGGGGATGGCTACACCTTC. Its translation: CALGGDGYTF.

The chain is built from TRBV7-6 and TRBJ2-5, with D unresolved. The germline V gene encodes CDR1 SGHVS and CDR2 FNYEAQ. V gave up 4 bases and J gave up 2 bases, with 20 bases separating them. The CDR3 extends over 17 amino acids. In DNA form, the CDR3 reads TGTGCCAGCAGCTCCTCTCCGGCCTCAGGACCGCAAGAGACCCAGTACTTC. As protein: CASSSSPASGPQETQYF.

This clonotype was detected a few times. This sequence joins TRBV28 and TRBJ2-7; the D gene is possibly TRBD1 (5 bases). CDR1 MDHEN and CDR2 SYDVKM come from the germline V gene. This CDR3 has 15 amino acids. V shed 4 bases and J shed 0 bases, with 13 bases lying between them. CDR3 nucleotides: TGTGCCAGCAGTTCCCCCCGTGACAGCTCCTACGAGCAGTACTTC. It is translated as CASSSPRDSSYEQYF.

V usage is TRBV29-1 and J usage is TRBJ2-7, with D unclear. The V gene's germline CDR1 is SQVTM and CDR2 ANQGSEA. The CDR3 is 11 residues long. V lost 4 bases to trimming and J lost 5 bases, with 9 bases between them. The CDR3 sequence is CSVATPHEQYF. In nucleotides, the CDR3 is TGCAGCGTTGCTACCCCCCACGAGCAGTACTTC.

There are a few counts of this clonotype. This chain links TRBV7-2 with TRBJ2-1; no reliable D call. Germline V lookup: CDR1 SGHTA, CDR2 FQGNSA. V was pared by 3 bases and J by 10 bases, with 13 bases between. The CDR3 runs 13 residues. CDR3 amino acids: CASSLDSSYEQFF. Here the CDR3 DNA reads TGTGCCAGCAGCTTGGATAGCTCCTACGAGCAGTTCTTC.

The gene calls are TRBV12-3 or TRBV12-4 and TRBJ2-3, with D uncertain. This CDR3 region has 15 residues. V lost 6 bases and J lost 0, with 13 bases in between. In nucleotides, the CDR3 is TGTGCCAGCAGGGGCAAAGGATGGAGCACAGATACGCAGTATTTT. It codes for CASRGKGWSTDTQYF.

This chain's CDR3 is CIGWRAGEQYF. The CDR3 DNA reads TGCATTGGATGGCGGGCCGGGGAGCAGTACTTC. V and J are TRBV20-1 and TRBJ2-5, with TRBD2 as a possible D gene (5 bases). The CDR3 is made up of 11 amino acids. The germline CDR1 and CDR2 sequences are DFQATT and SNEGSKA (reference sequence).